This record covers a single T cell receptor (beta chain). Its antigen is as yet unknown. Germline values: CDR1 SGHRS, CDR2 YFSETQ. V was cut by 0 bases and J by 7 bases, with 11 bases left in between. The CDR3 has 14 residues. UMIs and sample barcodes were carried by the TCR alpha and TCR beta cDNA libraries that 5'RACE produced using constant-segment primers. One entry per CDR3 protein results from TCRdb running MiXCR on the 5' RACE reads. This table holds 190,000 or so distinct CDR3 sequences, around 26% found once. This sample is drawn from a study of T-cell memory formation after mild COVID-19. Study results and caveats: Clones that contracted from day 15 to 85 were balanced CD4/CD8, while later expanders leaned CD4+. Those CD4+ clones that contracted were mainly in CM and EM (CD8+ ones in EMRA).

Material for sequencing was PBMCs or a T cell subset sorted from them (not recorded which). This chain connects TRBV5-1 to TRBJ2-1; TRBD2 is a possible D gene (6 bases). The receptor was isolated from an adult woman who had mild COVID-19 (a few samples of this study predate the infection). Cell type and time point are not known. The CDR3 region has the DNA TGCGCCAGCAGCTTGGTTGCGGGAAAGAATGAGCAGTTCTTC. It is translated as CASSLVAGKNEQFF.